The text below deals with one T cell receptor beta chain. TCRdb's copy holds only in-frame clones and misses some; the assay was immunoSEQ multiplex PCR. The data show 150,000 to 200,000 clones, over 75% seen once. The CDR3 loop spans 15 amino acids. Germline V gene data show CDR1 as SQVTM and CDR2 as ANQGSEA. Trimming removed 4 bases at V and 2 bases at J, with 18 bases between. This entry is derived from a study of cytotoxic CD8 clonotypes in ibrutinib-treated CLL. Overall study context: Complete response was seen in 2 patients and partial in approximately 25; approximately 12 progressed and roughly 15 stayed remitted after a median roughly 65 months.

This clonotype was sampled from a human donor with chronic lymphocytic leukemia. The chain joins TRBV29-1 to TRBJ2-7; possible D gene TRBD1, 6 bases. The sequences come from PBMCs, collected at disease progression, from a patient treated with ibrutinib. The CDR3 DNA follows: TGCAGCGTTGTCCCCACAGGGATCGGGGCCTACGAGCAGTACTTC. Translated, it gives CSVVPTGIGAYEQYF.